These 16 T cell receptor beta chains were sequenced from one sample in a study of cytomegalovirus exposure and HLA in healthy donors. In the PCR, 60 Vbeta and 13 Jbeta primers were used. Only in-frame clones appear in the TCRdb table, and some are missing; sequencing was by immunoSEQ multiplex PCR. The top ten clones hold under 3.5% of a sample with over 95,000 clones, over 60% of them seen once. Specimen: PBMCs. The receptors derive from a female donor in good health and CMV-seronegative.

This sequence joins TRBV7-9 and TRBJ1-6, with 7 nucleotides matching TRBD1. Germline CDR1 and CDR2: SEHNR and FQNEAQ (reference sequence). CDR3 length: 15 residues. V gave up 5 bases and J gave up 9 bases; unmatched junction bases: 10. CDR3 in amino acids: CASSLLRQGSSPLHF. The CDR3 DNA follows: TGTGCCAGCAGCCTACTCAGACAGGGTAGTTCACCCCTCCACTTT.

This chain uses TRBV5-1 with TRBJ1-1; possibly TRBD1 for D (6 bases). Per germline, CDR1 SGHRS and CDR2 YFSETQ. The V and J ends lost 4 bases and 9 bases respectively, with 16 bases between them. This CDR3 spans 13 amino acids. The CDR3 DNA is TGCGCCAGCAGCCGGGGGGGGGCAGACAAAGCTTTCTTT. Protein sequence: CASSRGGADKAFF. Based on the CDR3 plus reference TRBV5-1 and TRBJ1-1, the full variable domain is KAGVTQTPRYLIKTRGQQVTLSCSPISGHRSVSWYQQTPGQGLQFLFEYFSETQRNKGNFPGRFSGRQFSNSRSEMNVSTLELGDSALYLCASSRGGADKAFFGQGTRLTVV.

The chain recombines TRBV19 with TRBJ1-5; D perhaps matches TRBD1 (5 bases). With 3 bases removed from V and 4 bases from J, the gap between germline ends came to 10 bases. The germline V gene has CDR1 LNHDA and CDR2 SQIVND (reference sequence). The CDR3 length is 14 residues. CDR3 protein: CASSMVRGNQPQHF. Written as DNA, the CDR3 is TGTGCCAGTAGTATGGTTAGGGGAAATCAGCCCCAGCATTTT.

CDR3 sequence: CASSFDRDYTEAFF. The CDR3 nucleotides read TGTGCCAGCAGCTTTGACAGGGATTACACTGAAGCTTTCTTT. The chain uses TRBV5-6 and TRBJ1-1; TRBD1 matches 7 bases. Germline lookup yields CDR1 SGHDT and CDR2 YYEEEE. With 2 bases clipped from V and 3 bases from J, the junction kept 4 bases outside the gene matches. CDR3 size: 14 residues.

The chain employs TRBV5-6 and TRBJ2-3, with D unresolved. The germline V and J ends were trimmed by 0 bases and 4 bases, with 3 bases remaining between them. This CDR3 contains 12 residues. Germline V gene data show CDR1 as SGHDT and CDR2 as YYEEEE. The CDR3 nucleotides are TGTGCCAGCAGCTTGGGCGCAGATACGCAGTATTTT. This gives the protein CASSLGADTQYF.

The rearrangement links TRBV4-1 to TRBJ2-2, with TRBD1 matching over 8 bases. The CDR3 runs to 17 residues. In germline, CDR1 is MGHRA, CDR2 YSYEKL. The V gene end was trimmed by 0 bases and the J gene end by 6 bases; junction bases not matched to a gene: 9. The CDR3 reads CASSQDPGTGGSGELFF. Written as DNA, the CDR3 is TGCGCCAGCAGCCAAGACCCCGGGACAGGAGGGTCCGGGGAGCTGTTTTTT.

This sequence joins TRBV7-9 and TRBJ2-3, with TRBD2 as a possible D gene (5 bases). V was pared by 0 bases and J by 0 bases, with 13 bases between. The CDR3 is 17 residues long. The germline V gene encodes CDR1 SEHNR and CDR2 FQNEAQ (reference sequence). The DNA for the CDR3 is TGTGCCAGCAGCTTAGCCCCGGCGGGCCGAAGCACAGATACGCAGTATTTT. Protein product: CASSLAPAGRSTDTQYF.

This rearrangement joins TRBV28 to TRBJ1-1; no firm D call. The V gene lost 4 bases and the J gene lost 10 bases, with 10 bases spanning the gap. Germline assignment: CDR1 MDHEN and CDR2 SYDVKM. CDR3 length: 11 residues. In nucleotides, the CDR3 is TGTGCCAGCAGTTACCCCCTCGGAGCTTTCTTT. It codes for CASSYPLGAFF.

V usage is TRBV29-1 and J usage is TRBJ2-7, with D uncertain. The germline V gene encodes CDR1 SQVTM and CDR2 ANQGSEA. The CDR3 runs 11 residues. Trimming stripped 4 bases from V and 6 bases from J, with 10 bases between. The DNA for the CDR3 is TGCAGCGTTGGTAGCCGGGTCGAGCAGTACTTC. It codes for CSVGSRVEQYF.

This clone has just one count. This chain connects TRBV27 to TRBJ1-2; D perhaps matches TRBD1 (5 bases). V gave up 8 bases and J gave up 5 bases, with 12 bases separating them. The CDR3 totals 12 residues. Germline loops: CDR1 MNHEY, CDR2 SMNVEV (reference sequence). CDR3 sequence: CASGGFGYGYTF. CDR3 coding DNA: TGTGCCAGCGGGGGGTTTGGATATGGCTACACCTTC.

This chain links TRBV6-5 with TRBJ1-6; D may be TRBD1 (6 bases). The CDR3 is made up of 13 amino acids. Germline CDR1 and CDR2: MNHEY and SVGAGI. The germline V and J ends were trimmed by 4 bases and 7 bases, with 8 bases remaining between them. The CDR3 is CASSSTGNSPLHF. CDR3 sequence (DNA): TGTGCCAGCAGTTCCACAGGGAATTCACCCCTCCACTTT.

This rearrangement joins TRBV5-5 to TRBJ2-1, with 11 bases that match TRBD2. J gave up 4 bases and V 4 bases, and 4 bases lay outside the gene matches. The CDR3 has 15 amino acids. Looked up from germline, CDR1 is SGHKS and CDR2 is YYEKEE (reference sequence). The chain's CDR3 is CASSPGTSGYNEQFF. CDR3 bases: TGTGCCAGCAGCCCCGGGACTAGCGGATACAATGAGCAGTTCTTC.

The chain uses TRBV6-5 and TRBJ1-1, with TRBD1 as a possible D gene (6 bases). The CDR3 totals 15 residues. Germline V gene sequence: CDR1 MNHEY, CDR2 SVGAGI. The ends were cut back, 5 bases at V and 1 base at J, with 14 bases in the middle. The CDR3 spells CASSHTGYENTEAFF. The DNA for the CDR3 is TGTGCCAGCAGTCATACAGGGTACGAGAACACTGAAGCTTTCTTT.

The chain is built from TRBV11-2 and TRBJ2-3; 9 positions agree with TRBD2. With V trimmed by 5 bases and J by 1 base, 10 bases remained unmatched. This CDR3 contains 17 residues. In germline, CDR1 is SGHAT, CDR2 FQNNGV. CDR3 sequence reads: CASSRPPAGGRTDTQYF. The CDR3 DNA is TGTGCCAGCAGCCGACCTCCGGCGGGGGGGCGCACAGATACGCAGTATTTT. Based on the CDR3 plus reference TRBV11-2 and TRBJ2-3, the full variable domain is EAGVAQSPRYKIIEKRQSVAFWCNPISGHATLYWYQQILGQGPKLLIQFQNNGVVDDSQLPKDRFSAERLKGVDSTLKIQPAKLEDSAVYLCASSRPPAGGRTDTQYFGPGTRLTVL.

The CDR3 bases are TGTGCCAGCAGCGCCGTTCAAGGGGGGGGCAATGAAAAACTGTTTTTT. It yields the protein CASSAVQGGGNEKLFF. J is TRBJ1-4 and V is TRBV9, with D maybe TRBD1 (6 bases). CDR1 and CDR2 (germline): SGDLS, YYNGEE. The ends were cut back, 3 bases at V and 5 bases at J, with 17 bases in the middle. This CDR3 comprises 16 residues.

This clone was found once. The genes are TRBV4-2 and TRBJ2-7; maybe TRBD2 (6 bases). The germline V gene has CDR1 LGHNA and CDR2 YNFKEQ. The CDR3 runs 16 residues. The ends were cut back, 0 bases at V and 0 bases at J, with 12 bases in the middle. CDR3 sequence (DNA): TGTGCCAGCAGCCAAGACGGTCAGGGACTCTCCTACGAGCAGTACTTC. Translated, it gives CASSQDGQGLSYEQYF.